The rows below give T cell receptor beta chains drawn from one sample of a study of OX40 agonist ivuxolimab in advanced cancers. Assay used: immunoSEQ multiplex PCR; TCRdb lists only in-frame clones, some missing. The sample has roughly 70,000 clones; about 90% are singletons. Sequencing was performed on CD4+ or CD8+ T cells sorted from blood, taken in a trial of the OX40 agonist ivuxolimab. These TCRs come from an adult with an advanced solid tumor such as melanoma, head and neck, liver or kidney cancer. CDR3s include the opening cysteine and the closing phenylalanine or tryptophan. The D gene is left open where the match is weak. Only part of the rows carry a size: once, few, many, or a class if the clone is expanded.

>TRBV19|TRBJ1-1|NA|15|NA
CASSIGGGAHTEAFF
TGTGCCAGTAGTATAGGAGGGGGGGCGCACACTGAAGCTTTCTTT
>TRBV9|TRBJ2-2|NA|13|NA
CASSVVGIEELFF
TGTGCCAGCAGCGTAGTAGGGATCGAGGAGCTGTTTTTT
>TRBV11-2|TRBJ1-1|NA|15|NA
CASSLLSGRNTEAFF
TGTGCCAGCAGCTTACTTTCAGGGAGGAACACTGAAGCTTTCTTT
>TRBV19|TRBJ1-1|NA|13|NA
CASSIWGSAEAFF
TGTGCCAGTAGTATCTGGGGGAGCGCTGAAGCTTTCTTT
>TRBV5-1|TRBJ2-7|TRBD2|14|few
CASSPSGGFYEQYF
TGCGCCAGCAGCCCTAGCGGGGGATTCTACGAGCAGTACTTC
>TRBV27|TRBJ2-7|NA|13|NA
CASSSSPEYEQYF
TGTGCCAGCAGTTCCTCTCCCGAATACGAGCAGTACTTC
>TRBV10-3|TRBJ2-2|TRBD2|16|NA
CAMGTSGSLSTGELFF
TGTGCCATGGGGACTAGCGGGAGCTTAAGCACCGGGGAGCTGTTTTTT
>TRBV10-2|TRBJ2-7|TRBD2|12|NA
CASSGLADEQYF
TGCGCCAGCAGTGGTCTAGCGGATGAGCAGTACTTC
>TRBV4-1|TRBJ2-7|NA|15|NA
CASSQEEGRFYEQYF
TGCGCCAGCAGCCAAGAGGAGGGACGGTTCTACGAGCAGTACTTC
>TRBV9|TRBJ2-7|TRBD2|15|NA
CASSVGGTSAGEQYF
TGTGCCAGCAGCGTAGGAGGGACTAGCGCCGGCGAGCAGTATTTC
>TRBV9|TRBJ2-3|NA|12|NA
CASSVELDTQYF
TGTGCCAGCAGCGTAGAATTAGATACGCAGTATTTT
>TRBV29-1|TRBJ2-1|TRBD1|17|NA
CSVVGTAVQSSYNEQFF
TGCAGCGTTGTCGGGACAGCCGTACAAAGCTCCTACAATGAGCAGTTCTTC
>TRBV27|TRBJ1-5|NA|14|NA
CASSPQGSAQPQHF
TGTGCCAGCAGTCCCCAGGGTTCTGCTCAGCCCCAGCATTTT
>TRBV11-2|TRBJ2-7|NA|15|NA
CASSLDKVGNYEQYF
TGTGCCAGCAGCTTAGATAAGGTCGGGAACTACGAGCAGTACTTC